Shown below are 25 T cell receptor beta chains from a single sample sequenced in a study of T-cell memory formation after mild COVID-19. MiXCR was run by TCRdb on the 5' RACE reads, yielding one entry per CDR3 protein. The sample lists fewer than 200,000 distinct CDR3 sequences; roughly 18% were seen once. Sequencing was done on a sample of PBMCs or a T cell subset sorted from them (not recorded which). The source is a man between 18 and 29 years old who had mild COVID-19 (a few samples of this study predate the infection). Cell type and time point are not known.

V and J are TRBV4-1 and TRBJ1-2, with 9 bases matching TRBD1. This CDR3 has 14 residues. Trimming cost V 6 bases and J 8 bases; bases outside gene matches: 10. Germline CDR1 reads MGHRA; CDR2 reads YSYEKL. As DNA, the CDR3 is TGCGCCAGCAGGCCTACAGGGGGCGCGGGAGGCTACACCTTC. The encoded protein is CASRPTGGAGGYTF.

V is TRBV7-8 and J is TRBJ2-5; TRBD2 aligns across 11 bases. The CDR3 is made up of 16 amino acids. J was trimmed by 0 bases and V by 7 bases; bases with no gene match: 7. The V gene's germline CDR1 is SGHVS and CDR2 FQNEAQ. CDR3 sequence reads: CASTPASGGNQETQYF. In nucleotides, the CDR3 is TGTGCCAGCACTCCGGCTAGCGGGGGGAACCAAGAGACCCAGTACTTC. Together with reference TRBV7-8 and TRBJ2-5, the CDR3 gives the full variable domain: GAGVSQSPRYKVAKRGQDVALRCDPISGHVSLFWYQQALGQGPEFLTYFQNEAQLDKSGLPSDRFFAERPEGSVSTLKIQRTQQEDSAVYLCASTPASGGNQETQYFGPGTRLLVL.

This clonotype has just a few counts. This CDR3 reads CASSSVWNTEAFF. The CDR3, as DNA: TGTGCCAGCAGTTCCGTTTGGAACACTGAAGCTTTCTTT. V gene TRBV12-3 or TRBV12-4 combines with J gene TRBJ1-1; D not resolved. The CDR3 runs to 13 residues. V lost 4 bases and J 1 base, leaving 7 bases between the germline ends.

V is TRBV12-3 or TRBV12-4 and J is TRBJ2-3; the D gene is possibly TRBD1 (5 bases). The CDR3 sequence is 13 residues long. Trimming stripped 6 bases from V and 2 bases from J, with 9 bases between. Written as DNA, the CDR3 is TGTGCCAGCAGCCTCAGGGCCACAGATACGCAGTATTTT. Translated, it gives CASSLRATDTQYF.

This clonotype was seen a handful of times. J is TRBJ1-2 and V is TRBV20-1, with 10 nucleotides matching TRBD1. With V trimmed by 6 bases and J by 11 bases, 9 bases remained unmatched. CDR1 is DFQATT, CDR2 SNEGSKA, per germline (reference sequence). CDR3 length: 12 residues. Here the CDR3 DNA reads TGCAGTGCCACAGGACAGGGGGAATCTTACACCTTC. Translating gives CSATGQGESYTF.

Ten or more counts support this clonotype. This chain connects TRBV18 to TRBJ2-1; no firm D call. The CDR3 spans 14 residues. V dropped 4 bases and J dropped 4 bases, with 11 bases sitting between them. Per the germline V gene, CDR1 is KGHSH and CDR2 is LQKENI. The CDR3, as DNA: TGTGCCAGCTCACTGGATCGATCGTACAATGAGCAGTTCTTC. Translated: CASSLDRSYNEQFF.

This clonotype was found a few times. The chain uses TRBV11-3 and TRBJ2-7, with a possible D match to TRBD1 (6 bases). This CDR3 has 13 amino acids. CDR1 and CDR2 (germline): SGHNT, YENEEA. Deletions cut 1 base from V and 5 bases from J, with 9 bases between. CDR3 DNA: TGTGCCAGCAGCTTAGGGTACAGGGACGAGCAGTACTTC. Protein: CASSLGYRDEQYF.

For this clonotype: At one end, the junction sequence differs from germline, possibly due to a read error. This chain connects TRBV18 to TRBJ1-2; tentative D call: TRBD1 (5 bases). Germline V lookup: CDR1 KGHSH, CDR2 LQKENI. The CDR3 contains 12 residues. The CDR3 protein is CASSPPSRDAFF. In DNA form, the CDR3 reads TGTGCCAGCTCACCACCCAGTCGGGACGCCTTCTTC.

The chain combines TRBV7-2 with TRBJ1-2, with no clear D. V shed 5 bases and J shed 5 bases, with 12 bases lying between them. The CDR3 contains 13 residues. Looked up from germline, CDR1 is SGHTA and CDR2 is FQGNSA. The CDR3 DNA reads as TGTGCCAGCAGCCCTGGCTTGGGGTATGGCTACACCTTC. Protein sequence: CASSPGLGYGYTF.

The chain carries TRBV5-6 and TRBJ2-5, with D unresolved. Trimming shortened V by 0 bases and J by 4 bases, and 7 bases separated the two germline ends. This CDR3 is 13 amino acids long. Germline V gives CDR1 SGHDT, CDR2 YYEEEE. The CDR3, as DNA: TGTGCCAGCAGCTTGGCCTGGGGAGAGACCCAGTACTTC. Its translation is CASSLAWGETQYF.

The chain couples TRBV18 to TRBJ1-1, with 8 bases that match TRBD1. The CDR3 spans 16 residues. Germline-derived CDR1 and CDR2 are KGHSH and LQKENI. V was clipped by 3 bases and J by 3 bases; unmatched bases: 9. CDR3 sequence reads: CASSPNSGGWYTEAFF. The CDR3 DNA is TGTGCCAGCTCACCTAACTCAGGGGGCTGGTACACTGAAGCTTTCTTT.

This clonotype turned up a few times. The genes are TRBV4-3 and TRBJ1-5, with unresolved D. This CDR3 has 14 residues. Trimming cost V 0 bases and J 8 bases, with 11 bases left between them. Looked up from germline, CDR1 is LGHNA and CDR2 is YSLEER. CDR3 loop: CASSQESTEKPQHF. The CDR3 region has the DNA TGCGCCAGCAGCCAAGAGAGTACGGAGAAGCCCCAGCATTTT.

The J gene is TRBJ2-1, the V gene TRBV20-1; 8 bases match TRBD2. The CDR3 length is 14 residues. Germline V gives CDR1 DFQATT, CDR2 SNEGSKA (reference sequence). The V and J ends lost 3 bases and 0 bases, in that order; junction bases with no gene match: 1. CDR3 sequence (DNA): TGCAGTGCTAGCGGGACTAGCTCCTACAATGAGCAGTTCTTC. It specifies CSASGTSSYNEQFF.

This clonotype was seen a handful of times. This rearrangement joins TRBV6-2 or TRBV6-3 to TRBJ2-5, with unresolved D. V was clipped by 8 bases and J by 5 bases, with 6 bases between them. CDR3 size: 10 residues. The germline V gene has CDR1 MNHEY and CDR2 SVGEGT. For the CDR3, the DNA is TGTGCCAGCCAAGGGGAGACCCAGTACTTC. It encodes CASQGETQYF.

The V and J genes are TRBV11-2 and TRBJ2-1; D remains unclear. Germline CDR1 reads SGHAT; CDR2 reads FQNNGV. The V end was cut by 1 base, the J end by 6 bases, with 19 bases between. The length of the CDR3 is 17 residues. The CDR3 DNA sequence: TGTGCCAGCAGCTTAGGTAGAGGACGGCGCTTGGGCAATGAGCAGTTCTTC. Translated, it gives CASSLGRGRRLGNEQFF.

This clonotype was counted ten times or more. The gene calls are TRBV4-3 and TRBJ2-2, with 10 bases that match TRBD2. V shed 1 base and J 3 bases; nucleotides not matched to a gene: 8. This CDR3 has 18 amino acids. Germline V gives CDR1 LGHNA, CDR2 YSLEER. The CDR3 DNA follows: TGCGCCAGCAGCCAAGGGTTAAGCGGGGGGGCCGACACCGGGGAGCTGTTTTTT. It specifies CASSQGLSGGADTGELFF.

This rearrangement joins TRBV2 to TRBJ2-5; a possible D gene is TRBD1 (6 bases). V shed 8 bases and J shed 0 bases, with 10 bases lying between them. Germline V gene sequence: CDR1 SNHLY, CDR2 FYNNEI. This CDR3 contains 13 residues. The CDR3 nucleotides read TGTGCCAGCGGACGGGACAACCAAGAGACCCAGTACTTC. Translation gives CASGRDNQETQYF.

V usage is TRBV30 and J usage is TRBJ1-1; possibly TRBD1 for D (6 bases). V lost 3 bases to trimming and J lost 4 bases, with 18 bases between them. There are 15 residues in the CDR3. Germline CDR1 GTSNPN, CDR2 SVGIG (reference sequence). CDR3 DNA: TGTGCCTGGAGCCCCGGCGGGGGCCTGGGCACTGAAGCTTTCTTT. Translating gives CAWSPGGGLGTEAFF.

The chain has TRBV7-3 and TRBJ2-1; TRBD1 matches 10 bases. Per the germline V gene, CDR1 is SGHTA and CDR2 is FQGTGA. V lost 6 bases, J lost 5 bases, and 10 bases stayed unmatched. The CDR3 contains 16 residues. The CDR3 is CASSLTSGTGDNEQFF. CDR3 nucleotide sequence: TGTGCCAGCAGTTTGACCTCCGGGACAGGGGACAATGAGCAGTTCTTC.

V and J are TRBV5-1 and TRBJ2-3; 8 bases fit TRBD2. Germline V gives CDR1 SGHRS, CDR2 YFSETQ. The CDR3 runs to 15 residues. J was trimmed by 3 bases and V by 4 bases; bases with no gene match: 7. This chain's CDR3 is CASSITGLGTDTQYF. The CDR3 DNA is TGCGCCAGCAGCATCACGGGACTAGGTACAGATACGCAGTATTTT.

A few counts support this clonotype. This chain links TRBV5-1 with TRBJ2-5; D gene uncertain. This CDR3 contains 15 residues. Per germline, CDR1 SGHRS and CDR2 YFSETQ. V was shortened by 4 bases and J by 2 bases, with 15 bases between the two germline ends. CDR3 sequence: CASSLRTRSQETQYF. Here the CDR3 DNA reads TGCGCCAGCAGCCTCCGGACCCGTAGTCAAGAGACCCAGTACTTC.

At least ten counts were recorded for this clonotype. The chain uses TRBV6-5 and TRBJ1-4; D gene uncertain. Germline V gene sequence: CDR1 MNHEY, CDR2 SVGAGI. V lost 0 bases to trimming and J lost 7 bases, with 9 bases between them. The CDR3 contains 14 residues. The CDR3 coding sequence is TGTGCCAGCAGTTACTCACAGACGCGTGAAAAACTGTTTTTT. It is translated as CASSYSQTREKLFF.

CDR3 nucleotide sequence: TGTGCCAGCAGTTTAGCGCTCCTAGCGGGCGGCCAAGAGACCCAGTACTTC. This codes for CASSLALLAGGQETQYF. This sequence joins TRBV12-3 or TRBV12-4 and TRBJ2-5; 8 bases agree with TRBD2. The CDR3 is 17 amino acids. The trim removed 0 bases at V and 1 base at J, leaving 7 bases unmatched.

The gene calls are TRBV28 and TRBJ1-1; D not certain. V was pared by 2 bases and J by 2 bases, with 9 bases between. This CDR3 comprises 14 residues. The V gene's germline CDR1 is MDHEN and CDR2 SYDVKM. CDR3 sequence (DNA): TGTGCCAGCAGTTTACCGACTCAAAACACTGAAGCTTTCTTT. It specifies CASSLPTQNTEAFF.

Worth noting for this clonotype: This sequence may be a read error, since a much larger clone differs from it by one base. The J gene is TRBJ2-3, the V gene TRBV7-2, with 8 bases lining up with TRBD1. This CDR3 comprises 15 residues. V was clipped by 1 base and J by 1 base; unmatched bases: 1. CDR1 SGHTA and CDR2 FQGNSA come from the germline V gene. The CDR3 reads CASSLVTGGTDTQYF. The CDR3 nucleotides read TGTGCCAGCAGCTTAGTGACAGGGGGCACAGATACGCAGTATTTT. Looking up the rest from reference TRBV7-2 and TRBJ2-3 gives the full variable domain: GAGVSQSPSNKVTEKGKDVELRCDPISGHTALYWYRQSLGQGLEFLIYFQGNSAPDKSGLPSDRFSAERTGGSVSTLTIQRTQQEDSAVYLCASSLVTGGTDTQYFGPGTRLTVL.